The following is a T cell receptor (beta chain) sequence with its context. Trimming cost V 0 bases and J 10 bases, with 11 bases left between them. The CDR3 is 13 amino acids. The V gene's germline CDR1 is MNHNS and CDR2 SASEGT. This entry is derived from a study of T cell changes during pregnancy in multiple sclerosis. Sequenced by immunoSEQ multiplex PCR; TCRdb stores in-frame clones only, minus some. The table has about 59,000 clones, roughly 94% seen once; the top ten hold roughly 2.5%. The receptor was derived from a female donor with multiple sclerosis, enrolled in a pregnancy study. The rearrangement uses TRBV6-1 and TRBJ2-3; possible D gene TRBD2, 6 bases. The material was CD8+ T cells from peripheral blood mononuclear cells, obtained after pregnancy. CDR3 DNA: TGTGCCAGCAGTGAAGCGCGGGGCTACGCGCAGTATTTT. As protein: CASSEARGYAQYF.